The 29 T cell receptor beta chains presented below share a single source sample, sequenced in a study of control samples from healthy donors and cancer patients. TCRdb's table, derived via immunoSEQ multiplex PCR, lists solely in-frame clones and lacks some. The table lists 150,000 to 200,000 clones, approximately 95% of them singletons. The sequenced material came from blood. These receptors were taken from a man younger than 30 in good health.

V usage is TRBV2 and J usage is TRBJ2-7, with 9 bases fitting TRBD2. The CDR3 has 13 residues. Trimming removed 6 bases from V and 6 bases from J; junction bases left unmatched: 6. The V gene's germline CDR1 is SNHLY and CDR2 FYNNEI. This chain's CDR3 is CASSGTSNGEQYF. The CDR3 nucleotides are TGTGCCAGCAGCGGGACTAGCAATGGCGAGCAGTACTTC.

The genes are TRBV5-1 and TRBJ2-6; D may be TRBD1 or TRBD2 (5 bases each). In germline, CDR1 is SGHRS, CDR2 YFSETQ. The CDR3 consists of 16 residues. V was cut by 4 bases and J by 4 bases, with 15 bases left in between. Written as DNA, the CDR3 is TGCGCCAGCAGCGGGGACGGTCTGGCGGGGGCCAACGTCCTGACTTTC. It specifies CASSGDGLAGANVLTF. The variable domain in full, completed from reference TRBV5-1 and TRBJ2-6, reads KAGVTQTPRYLIKTRGQQVTLSCSPISGHRSVSWYQQTPGQGLQFLFEYFSETQRNKGNFPGRFSGRQFSNSRSEMNVSTLELGDSALYLCASSGDGLAGANVLTFGAGSRLTVL.

This chain connects TRBV5-1 to TRBJ2-1; D call uncertain. Between the trimmed V and J ends, which lost 0 bases and 7 bases, there was a span of 8 bases. Looked up from germline, CDR1 is SGHRS and CDR2 is YFSETQ. The length of the CDR3 is 13 residues. The CDR3 DNA sequence: TGCGCCAGCAGCTTGGGACGCCTAAATGAGCAGTTCTTC. Protein product: CASSLGRLNEQFF.

The chain employs TRBV5-1 and TRBJ2-5; the D gene is possibly TRBD2 (6 bases). V gave up 3 bases and J gave up 1 base, with 7 bases separating them. CDR1 is SGHRS and CDR2 is YFSETQ in the germline V gene. The CDR3 totals 13 residues. This CDR3 is CASSSTSQETQYF. The CDR3 nucleotides read TGCGCCAGCAGCTCGACTAGCCAAGAGACCCAGTACTTC.

The chain combines TRBV5-4 with TRBJ1-4; TRBD1 is a possible D gene (6 bases). V lost 6 bases and J 6 bases, leaving 15 bases between the germline ends. CDR1 is SGHNT and CDR2 is YYREEE in the germline V gene (reference sequence). This CDR3 comprises 14 residues. CDR3 in amino acids: CASTSARGDEKLFF. CDR3 DNA sequence: TGTGCCAGCACCTCCGCCAGGGGAGATGAAAAACTGTTTTTT.

The CDR3 DNA sequence: TGTGCCAGCAGCCAGGGTCACACCGGGGACACTGAAGCTTTCTTT. Translation gives CASSQGHTGDTEAFF. The chain has TRBV3-1 (or the pseudogene TRBV3-2) and TRBJ1-1; D not resolved. CDR3 length: 15 amino acids. Trimming cost V 3 bases and J 3 bases, with 14 bases left between them. Per germline, CDR1 LGHDT and CDR2 YNNKEL (reference sequence).

The J gene is TRBJ2-7, the V gene TRBV29-1, with D possibly being TRBD1 (5 bases). The length of the CDR3 is 15 residues. V was cut by 1 base and J by 2 bases, with 15 bases left in between. Germline CDR1 reads SQVTM; CDR2 reads ANQGSEA. The CDR3 loop reads CSVEVHRQGTYEQYF. The DNA of the CDR3 is TGCAGCGTTGAAGTTCATCGCCAGGGAACCTACGAGCAGTACTTC.

This chain joins TRBV6-5 and TRBJ2-1; no firm D call. The CDR3 extends over 15 amino acids. V lost 5 bases and J 3 bases, leaving 14 bases between the germline ends. Germline CDR1 MNHEY, CDR2 SVGAGI. The CDR3 spells CASSPANPVYNEQFF. The CDR3 DNA follows: TGTGCCAGCAGTCCAGCCAATCCGGTCTACAATGAGCAGTTCTTC.

The sample holds a few counts of this clone. The chain couples TRBV12-3 or TRBV12-4 to TRBJ1-5; no firm D call. V was shortened by 1 base and J by 7 bases, with 2 bases between the two germline ends. This CDR3 has 11 amino acids. The CDR3: CASSLDQPQHF. The CDR3 DNA reads TGTGCCAGCAGTTTAGACCAGCCCCAGCATTTT.

This clone was observed a single time. The V call is TRBV7-6, the J call TRBJ2-2; 9 bases are a match to TRBD1. The CDR3 sequence is 17 residues long. Germline values: CDR1 SGHVS, CDR2 FNYEAQ. Trimming took 0 bases from V and 6 from J; bases not matched to a gene: 8. As DNA, the CDR3 is TGTGCCAGCAGCTTAGCCGCTACAGGGGGCCGTCCCGGGGAGCTGTTTTTT. Translated, it gives CASSLAATGGRPGELFF.

This rearrangement joins TRBV7-9 to TRBJ1-1; possibly TRBD1 for D (6 bases). The CDR3 covers 13 residues. Germline CDR1 SEHNR, CDR2 FQNEAQ (reference sequence). V was pared by 2 bases and J by 4 bases, with 8 bases between. The CDR3 DNA sequence: TGTGCCAGCAGCTTAAGGGGGACCACTGAAGCTTTCTTT. Its protein is CASSLRGTTEAFF.

The chain joins TRBV6-2 or TRBV6-3 to TRBJ1-2, with 8 bases that match TRBD1. Germline CDR1 and CDR2: MNHEY and SVGEGT. This CDR3 spans 16 amino acids. V trimming: 6 bases; J trimming: 2 bases; junction bases outside the gene matches: 11. The CDR3 DNA follows: TGTGCCAGCAGCCTACCTTATGGGACAGGCAACTATGGCTACACCTTC. As protein: CASSLPYGTGNYGYTF.

The gene calls are TRBV19 and TRBJ2-3; 7 bases agree with TRBD1. V shed 6 bases, J shed 0 bases, and the junction held 3 bases outside the gene matches. Germline CDR1 and CDR2: LNHDA and SQIVND (reference sequence). The CDR3 covers 14 residues. CDR3 loop: CASSGQASTDTQYF. In nucleotides, the CDR3 is TGTGCCAGTAGCGGACAGGCTAGCACAGATACGCAGTATTTT.

The chain combines TRBV7-3 with TRBJ1-1; 11 nucleotides agree with TRBD1. Germline CDR1 and CDR2: SGHTA and FQGTGA. V shed 5 bases, J shed 4 bases, and the junction held 3 bases outside the gene matches. This CDR3 is 14 amino acids long. The CDR3 DNA follows: TGTGCCAGCAGCCTCGGACAGGGGGCCACTGAAGCTTTCTTT. As protein: CASSLGQGATEAFF.

This chain uses TRBV7-3 with TRBJ2-3, with 10 bases aligning to TRBD2. Germline CDR1 is SGHTA and CDR2 is FQGTGA. The CDR3 runs 15 residues. V lost 5 bases, J lost 5 bases, and 7 bases stayed unmatched. This chain's CDR3 is CASSPSGGARDTQYF. The DNA for the CDR3 is TGTGCCAGCAGCCCCAGCGGGGGGGCGAGAGATACGCAGTATTTT.

V is TRBV3-1 (or the pseudogene TRBV3-2) and J is TRBJ1-2, with D unclear. The CDR3 totals 14 residues. Per germline, CDR1 LGHDT and CDR2 YNNKEL (reference sequence). V gave up 1 base and J gave up 4 bases, with 10 bases separating them. The chain's CDR3 is CASSQGGQVYGYTF. The DNA for the CDR3 is TGTGCCAGCAGCCAAGGAGGGCAGGTCTATGGCTACACCTTC.

Here the CDR3 reads CASSVGTSGAPSTDTQYF. CDR3 nucleotide sequence: TGTGCCAGCAGCGTCGGGACTAGCGGGGCCCCTAGCACAGATACGCAGTATTTT. The chain links TRBV9 to TRBJ2-3; TRBD2 matches 13 bases. This CDR3 is 18 amino acids long. Germline V gene data show CDR1 as SGDLS and CDR2 as YYNGEE. With 2 bases clipped from V and 0 bases from J, the junction kept 6 bases outside the gene matches.

The J gene is TRBJ2-7, the V gene TRBV7-8, with 7 bases lining up with TRBD1. V shed 3 bases and J 3 bases; nucleotides not matched to a gene: 8. Per the germline V gene, CDR1 is SGHVS and CDR2 is FQNEAQ. The CDR3 has 15 amino acids. DNA of the CDR3: TGTGCCAGCAGCTTCCGGGACAGTGATATCTACGAGCAGTACTTC. Translated: CASSFRDSDIYEQYF. Combining the CDR3 with reference TRBV7-8 and TRBJ2-7 gives the whole variable domain GAGVSQSPRYKVAKRGQDVALRCDPISGHVSLFWYQQALGQGPEFLTYFQNEAQLDKSGLPSDRFFAERPEGSVSTLKIQRTQQEDSAVYLCASSFRDSDIYEQYFGPGTRLTVT.

The chain uses TRBV28 and TRBJ2-6; TRBD1 is a possible D gene (6 bases). CDR3 size: 15 residues. CDR1 is MDHEN and CDR2 is SYDVKM in the germline V gene. Trimming stripped 11 bases from V and 0 bases from J, with 14 bases between. CDR3: CAVRTASSGANVLTF. CDR3 nucleotide sequence: TGTGCCGTAAGGACAGCTAGCTCTGGGGCCAACGTCCTGACTTTC.

This chain joins TRBV3-1 (or the pseudogene TRBV3-2) and TRBJ2-1; D possibly corresponds to TRBD1 (5 bases). V was cut by 1 base and J by 2 bases, with 15 bases left in between. Germline lookup yields CDR1 LGHDT and CDR2 YNNKEL (reference sequence). The length of the CDR3 is 17 residues. The CDR3 loop reads CASSQVSGRATYNEQFF. CDR3 nucleotides: TGTGCCAGCAGCCAAGTTTCTGGCAGGGCGACCTACAATGAGCAGTTCTTC.

V and J are TRBV2 and TRBJ1-1, with 12 nucleotides matching TRBD1. In germline, CDR1 is SNHLY, CDR2 FYNNEI. The CDR3 extends over 16 amino acids. The V gene end was trimmed by 8 bases and the J gene end by 0 bases; junction bases not matched to a gene: 7. The CDR3 DNA is TGTGCCAGCCGGGGACAGGGGGCCCCCGTGAACACTGAAGCTTTCTTT. Amino acids: CASRGQGAPVNTEAFF.

The chain joins TRBV7-9 to TRBJ2-1; a possible D gene is TRBD1 (5 bases). V dropped 8 bases and J dropped 2 bases, with 16 bases sitting between them. CDR1 is SEHNR and CDR2 is FQNEAQ in the germline V gene (reference sequence). The CDR3 has 15 amino acids. This chain's CDR3 is CASQPPGSAYNEQFF. Here the CDR3 DNA reads TGTGCCAGCCAGCCTCCAGGGTCAGCCTACAATGAGCAGTTCTTC.

The chain couples TRBV6-4 to TRBJ1-1; unclear D gene. V was shortened by 2 bases and J by 4 bases, with 8 bases between the two germline ends. CDR3 size: 13 residues. Germline V CDR1 and CDR2: MRHNA, SNTAGT. The CDR3 coding sequence is TGTGCCAGCAGTGACAGCGTGGGCACTGAAGCTTTCTTT. Translating it yields CASSDSVGTEAFF.

The chain recombines TRBV25-1 with TRBJ2-3; the D gene is possibly TRBD1 (6 bases). Germline-derived CDR1 and CDR2 are MGHDK and SYGVNS. This CDR3 spans 16 amino acids. Trimming cost V 5 bases and J 0 bases, with 15 bases left between them. The CDR3 protein is CASSPRQEPSTDTQYF. Written as DNA, the CDR3 is TGTGCCAGCAGTCCGCGACAGGAACCTAGCACAGATACGCAGTATTTT.

This rearrangement joins TRBV5-1 to TRBJ2-3; a weak D match, TRBD2 (5 bases). The germline V gene has CDR1 SGHRS and CDR2 YFSETQ. The CDR3 is made up of 14 amino acids. V shed 0 bases and J shed 5 bases, with 10 bases lying between them. The DNA for the CDR3 is TGCGCCAGCAGCTTGGCCGACGGGGAAGATACGCAGTATTTT. Its translation: CASSLADGEDTQYF.

CDR3 loop: CASSLGLILSSYNSPLHF. CDR3 DNA sequence: TGTGCCAGCAGCTTAGGACTCATCCTGAGCTCCTATAATTCACCCCTCCACTTT. The chain carries TRBV7-2 and TRBJ1-6; D remains unclear. The germline gives CDR1 SGHTA, CDR2 FQGNSA. Trimming removed 1 base from V and 0 bases from J, with 13 bases in between. The CDR3 is made up of 18 amino acids.

This clone has more than one count but fewer than ten. Other DNA sequences within the sample encode an identical CDR3. The chain links TRBV19 to TRBJ1-3, with a tentative D call TRBD1 (5 bases). Germline V lookup: CDR1 LNHDA, CDR2 SQIVND (reference sequence). With 3 bases removed from V and 2 bases from J, the gap between germline ends came to 11 bases. The CDR3 covers 15 residues. CDR3 region: CASSIYQGAGNTIYF. The CDR3 nucleotides are TGTGCCAGTAGTATTTATCAGGGAGCTGGAAACACCATATATTTT.

The V gene is TRBV2, the J gene TRBJ1-6; D gene ambiguous. Looked up from germline, CDR1 is SNHLY and CDR2 is FYNNEI. This CDR3 region has 13 residues. Deletions cut 6 bases from V and 7 bases from J, with 10 bases between. The CDR3 region has the DNA TGTGCCAGCAGGGCCTTCTCAAATTCACCCCTCCACTTT. It is translated as CASRAFSNSPLHF.

The chain couples TRBV28 to TRBJ2-7; 11 nucleotides line up with TRBD2. The CDR3 covers 15 residues. Germline CDR1 MDHEN, CDR2 SYDVKM. With V trimmed by 7 bases and J by 2 bases, 7 bases remained unmatched. Here the CDR3 reads CASTLRLAGTYEQYF. In nucleotides, the CDR3 is TGTGCCAGCACCCTGAGACTAGCGGGGACCTACGAGCAGTACTTC.